In its sample, the clone carrying this TCR beta chain was seen a few times. No antigen is known for it. The entry originates in a study of beta chain features in type 1 diabetes. CDR1 SQVTM and CDR2 ANQGSEA come from the germline V gene. The CDR3 consists of 14 residues. The V and J ends lost 7 bases and 4 bases respectively, with 19 bases between them. Expressed TCRB transcripts were sequenced because the entire RNA isolate underwent reverse transcription. Only in-frame clones appear in the TCRdb table, and some are missing; sequencing was by immunoSEQ multiplex PCR. The table has roughly 240,000 clones, approximately 24% seen once. Findings and caveats of the study: Shortening that was moderate but significant affected the TCRB CDR3s of Type 1 diabetes patients in all four CD4+ subsets. A potential influence of HLA type upon TCRB rearrangement remained unresolved herein.

V gene TRBV29-1 combines with J gene TRBJ1-1, with D possibly being TRBD1 (5 bases). The TCR sequence derives from a woman in her thirties with type 1 diabetes. Sequenced: naive CD4+ T cells from blood. The CDR3 here is CSGVAGGLGTEAFF. For the CDR3, the DNA is TGCAGCGGGGTGGCGGGGGGGTTGGGCACTGAAGCTTTCTTT.